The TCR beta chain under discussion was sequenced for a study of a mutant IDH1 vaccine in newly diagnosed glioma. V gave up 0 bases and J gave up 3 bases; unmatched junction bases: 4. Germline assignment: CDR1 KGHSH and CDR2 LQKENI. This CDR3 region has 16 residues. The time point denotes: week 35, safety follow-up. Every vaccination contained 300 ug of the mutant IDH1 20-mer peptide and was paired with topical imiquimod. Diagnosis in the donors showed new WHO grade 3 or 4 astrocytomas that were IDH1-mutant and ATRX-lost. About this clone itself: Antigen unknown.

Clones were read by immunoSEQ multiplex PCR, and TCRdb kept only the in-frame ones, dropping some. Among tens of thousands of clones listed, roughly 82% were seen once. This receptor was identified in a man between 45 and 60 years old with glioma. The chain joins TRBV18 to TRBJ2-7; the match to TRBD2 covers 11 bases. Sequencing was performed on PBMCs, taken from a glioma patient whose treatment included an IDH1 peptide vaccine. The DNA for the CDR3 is TGTGCCAGCTCACCACCGAGAACTAGCGGGAGCTACGAGCAGTACTTC. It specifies CASSPPRTSGSYEQYF.